This entry concerns a single TCR beta chain. Its antigen is still unknown. Base qualities were left out, and no much larger clone turns up one base away. Adults with ileal or ileocolonic Crohn's disease for whom ileocolonic resection was indicated were considered eligible. Before DNA extraction, whole ileal mucosal biopsies were kept frozen at -80 degrees C. Genomic DNA was isolated from frozen whole biopsies using a TRizol-based method, and the DNA was quantified with a NanoDrop 2000 spectrophotometer. This sample is drawn from a study of T cell repertoires in ileal Crohn's disease (dated by TCRdb to the late 2010s). Study-wide context: At the time of surgery, roughly 35% of patients were active smokers, and the median duration of disease was 7.5 to 8.5 years. Postoperative therapy was given to about half of the patients, with thiopurines administered to 11 patients and anti-TNF agents administered to about 20 patients. All patients had surgery for a complication: stricturing disease in around 61% and penetrating disease in roughly 39%. Endoscopic postoperative recurrence was defined as a Rutgeerts score above i0. A total of about 170 mucosal samples from around 50 patients were sequenced, with samples obtained at several locations on the surgical specimen and at postoperative endoscopy. The study was conducted in parallel with a multicentre cohort that was designed to identify predictors of early endoscopic recurrence following ileocolonic resection. TCR repertoire analysis was performed in some 60 Crohn's disease patients drawn from a prospective multicentre cohort.

For commercial TCRB immunosequencing, approximately 460 nanograms of biopsy DNA were submitted for each sample. A two-step, amplification bias-controlled multiplex PCR was used by Adaptive Biotechnology to amplify CDR3 regions from genomic DNA. Primers for every V and J gene segment were used in the first PCR, and barcodes and Illumina adapters were added in the second PCR. CDR3 libraries were sequenced on an Illumina instrument. In the original analysis: The analysis drew on both the pipelines supplied by the vendor and custom analysis of the raw data in R/Bioconductor running R version 3.3.0. Clonality, which ranges from 0 to 1, was calculated as the inverse of the normalised Shannon entropy across all productive clones. High-frequency clones were defined as the share of the repertoire occupied by the top 100 clones, with only clones passing a 95% confidence test being retained. The Simpson index measured repertoire diversity, and the Morisita-Horn index measured overlap between samples. In TCRdb, the immuneACCESS table is reduced to in-frame sequences with V and J assigned. These tables do not hold every clone; where another copy was compared, an unresolved V gene accounts for under half, and the others remain unexplained. V and J calls and clone size are copied from that table; D and trimming were computed from the DNA. For this sample the table gives roughly 2,400 clones, of which roughly 77% were detected only once. The ten largest clonotypes hold 16% of the sample.

V lost 1 base and J lost 3 bases, and the count of bases not matched to a germline gene is 15. From a lookup of the germline V gene, CDR1 and CDR2 are SGHTA and FQGNSA. The CDR3, from cysteine to phenylalanine, totals 19 residues. CDR3 DNA is the only sequence kept; it has 57 bases, read in frame from the first base. Study-level results and caveats: Endoscopic recurrence was linked to a higher percentage of high-frequency clones at surgery, and recurrence occurred in every patient whose clonality exceeded 26.8% (18/57). Compared with non-smokers, patients who were active smokers at surgery showed a significantly higher proportion of clonal expansions (roughly 24% vs 19%, p=0.02). Mucosal CD4 and CD8 T cells were sorted and sequenced only in a subgroup of patients, whose size was not stated. Sorted CD8 T cells carried more high-frequency clones than CD4 T cells, suggesting mucosal expansions were mainly CD8.

This clonotype was sampled from an adult with Crohn's disease. The sequenced material came from ileal tissue. The receptor chain draws on TRBV7-2 and TRBJ1-2, and 9 junctional nucleotides match TRBD1. The sequence in DNA is TGTGCCAGCAGCTTAGTGTTTTACCCCGGGACAGGGCGCTACTATGGCTACACCTTC. It translates as CASSLVFYPGTGRYYGYTF.